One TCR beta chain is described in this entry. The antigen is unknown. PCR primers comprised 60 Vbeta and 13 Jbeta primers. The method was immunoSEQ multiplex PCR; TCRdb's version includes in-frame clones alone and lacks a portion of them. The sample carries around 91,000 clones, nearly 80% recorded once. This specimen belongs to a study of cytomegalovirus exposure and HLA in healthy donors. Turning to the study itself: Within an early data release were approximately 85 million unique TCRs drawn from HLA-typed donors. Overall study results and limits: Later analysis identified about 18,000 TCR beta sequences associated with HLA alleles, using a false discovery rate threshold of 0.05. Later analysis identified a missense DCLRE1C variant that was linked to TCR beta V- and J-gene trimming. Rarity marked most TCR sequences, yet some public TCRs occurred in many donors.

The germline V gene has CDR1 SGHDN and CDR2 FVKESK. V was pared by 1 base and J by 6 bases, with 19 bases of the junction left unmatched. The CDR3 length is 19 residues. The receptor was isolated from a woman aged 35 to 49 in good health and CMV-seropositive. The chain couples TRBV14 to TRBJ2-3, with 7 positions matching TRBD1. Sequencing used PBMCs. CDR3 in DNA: TGTGCCAGCAGCCAAGTTCGGTCAGGGGGTAACTCCAGGATGGATACGCAGTATTTT. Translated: CASSQVRSGGNSRMDTQYF.